This T cell receptor beta chain stems from a study of T-cell reconstitution after alpha-beta-depleted transplantation in children. General study points: A year post-transplant, T-cell counts and diversity derived mostly from newly produced T cells.

Turning to this clonotype: As yet, its antigen is unknown. At one boundary the junction diverges from the germline segment, which might be a read error.

A library of TCRbeta sequences, prepared with unique molecular identifiers, was generated. TCRdb recomputed calls from the PCR reads with MiXCR, one row per CDR3 protein. Among fewer than 250,000 distinct CDR3 sequences listed, approximately 8% were seen once. The germline CDR1 and CDR2 sequences are MNHEY and SMNVEV (reference sequence). The CDR3 loop spans 14 amino acids. This TCR derives from a male patient younger than 18 who had a stem cell transplant for acute lymphoblastic leukemia, so the T cells may come from the graft donor. The sequencing here drew on PBMCs, mostly from graft donor cells, taken 180 days after TCRalphabeta/CD19-depleted stem cell transplant. The rearrangement uses TRBV27 and TRBJ1-1; unclear D gene. Here the CDR3 reads CTSSFAGPNTEAFF. The DNA of the CDR3 is TGTACCAGCAGTTTCGCGGGTCCCAACACTGAAGCTTTCTTT.